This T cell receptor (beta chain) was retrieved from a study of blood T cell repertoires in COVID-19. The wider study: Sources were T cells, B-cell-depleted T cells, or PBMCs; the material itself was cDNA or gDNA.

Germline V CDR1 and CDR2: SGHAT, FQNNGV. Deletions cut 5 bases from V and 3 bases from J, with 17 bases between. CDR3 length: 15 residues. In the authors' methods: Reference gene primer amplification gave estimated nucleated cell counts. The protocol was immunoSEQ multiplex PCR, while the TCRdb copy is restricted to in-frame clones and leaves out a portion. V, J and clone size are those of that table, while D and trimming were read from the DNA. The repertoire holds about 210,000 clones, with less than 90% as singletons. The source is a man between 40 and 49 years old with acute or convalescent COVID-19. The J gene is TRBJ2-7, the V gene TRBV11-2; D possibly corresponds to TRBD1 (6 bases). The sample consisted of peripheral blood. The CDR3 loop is CASSLLWTEVYEQYF. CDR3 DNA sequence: TGTGCCAGCAGCCTACTTTGGACAGAAGTCTACGAGCAGTACTTC.